Below are 20 T cell receptor beta chains sequenced from a single sample in a study of T-cell memory formation after mild COVID-19. TCRdb recomputed calls from the 5' RACE reads with MiXCR, one row per CDR3 protein. The data show some 450,000 distinct CDR3 sequences, around 20% seen once. The specimen was PBMCs or a T cell subset sorted from them (not recorded which). These receptors were collected from an adult woman who had mild COVID-19 (a few samples of this study predate the infection). Cell type and time point are not known.

This rearrangement joins TRBV5-1 to TRBJ2-7; possible D gene TRBD1, 6 bases. V shed 4 bases and J shed 0 bases, with 17 bases lying between them. The CDR3 runs to 16 residues. Germline assignment: CDR1 SGHRS and CDR2 YFSETQ. The CDR3 bases are TGCGCCAGCAGCCTAGACGGACAGAGCAGCTCCTACGAGCAGTACTTC. It yields the protein CASSLDGQSSSYEQYF.

This clonotype appeared many times. The chain links TRBV5-1 to TRBJ2-5; TRBD1 aligns across 8 bases. The CDR3 runs to 14 residues. Trimming took 4 bases from V and 4 from J; bases not matched to a gene: 6. The germline CDR1 and CDR2 sequences are SGHRS and YFSETQ. The CDR3 is CASSPWTGRETQYF. CDR3 bases: TGCGCCAGCAGCCCTTGGACAGGGCGAGAGACCCAGTACTTC.

This clonotype was seen a few times. The rearrangement joins TRBV7-2 to TRBJ1-1; no clear D. The CDR3 runs 15 residues. Trimming cost V 5 bases and J 0 bases, with 13 bases left between them. Germline assignment: CDR1 SGHTA and CDR2 FQGNSA. The CDR3 coding sequence is TGTGCCAGCAGCCCCGCAAACAGCATGAACACTGAAGCTTTCTTT. The encoded protein is CASSPANSMNTEAFF.

This clonotype was seen a handful of times. The V call is TRBV19, the J call TRBJ2-2, with D hard to call. This CDR3 region has 15 residues. The germline gives CDR1 LNHDA, CDR2 SQIVND (reference sequence). With 1 base removed from V and 0 bases from J, the gap between germline ends came to 6 bases. Here the CDR3 reads CASSIGPANTGELFF. In nucleotides, the CDR3 is TGTGCCAGTAGTATAGGTCCGGCGAACACCGGGGAGCTGTTTTTT.

This clonotype was detected only a few times. The chain combines TRBV6-5 with TRBJ1-2, with D perhaps TRBD1 (5 bases). The CDR3 is 16 residues long. Germline CDR1 reads MNHEY; CDR2 reads SVGAGI. V shed 0 bases and J shed 4 bases, with 15 bases lying between them. Here the CDR3 reads CASSYSSPGVGYGYTF. CDR3 nucleotide sequence: TGTGCCAGCAGTTACTCGAGTCCGGGGGTGGGCTATGGCTACACCTTC.

This clonotype was seen more than once but under ten times. The chain uses TRBV6-5 and TRBJ1-2; 8 bases align to TRBD1. V was clipped by 4 bases and J by 6 bases; unmatched bases: 10. The CDR3 loop spans 15 amino acids. Per the germline V gene, CDR1 is MNHEY and CDR2 is SVGAGI. CDR3 amino acids: CASSSDRAFRDGYTF. DNA of the CDR3: TGTGCCAGCAGTTCGGACAGGGCCTTTCGGGATGGCTACACCTTC.

The rearrangement links TRBV6-2 or TRBV6-3 to TRBJ1-2, with D unresolved. Germline lookup yields CDR1 MNHEY and CDR2 SVGEGT. This CDR3 contains 16 residues. Between the trimmed V and J ends, which lost 8 bases and 4 bases, there was a span of 23 bases. The DNA of the CDR3 is TGTGCCAGCGGACCTGCCCTTTATTCTCACGGCTATGGCTACACCTTC. It yields the protein CASGPALYSHGYGYTF.

The gene calls are TRBV5-1 and TRBJ2-7, with 7 nucleotides matching TRBD2. CDR3 length: 15 residues. Germline trimming cut 1 base from V and 6 bases from J; bases unmatched to any gene: 10. In germline, CDR1 is SGHRS, CDR2 YFSETQ. As DNA, the CDR3 is TGCGCCAGCAGCTTGAGCCCTAGCGGCATGGGCGAGCAGTACTTC. Amino acid sequence: CASSLSPSGMGEQYF. The full variable domain, rest sourced from reference TRBV5-1 and TRBJ2-7, is KAGVTQTPRYLIKTRGQQVTLSCSPISGHRSVSWYQQTPGQGLQFLFEYFSETQRNKGNFPGRFSGRQFSNSRSEMNVSTLELGDSALYLCASSLSPSGMGEQYFGPGTRLTVT.

The V gene is TRBV12-3 or TRBV12-4, the J gene TRBJ1-1; TRBD1 is a possible D gene (5 bases). V was cut by 6 bases and J by 0 bases, with 8 bases left in between. This CDR3 spans 13 amino acids. CDR3 nucleotides: TGTGCCAGCAGGGAGACAGTGAACACTGAAGCTTTCTTT. This encodes CASRETVNTEAFF.

The chain carries TRBV5-1 and TRBJ1-2, with D perhaps matching TRBD1 (5 bases). Germline V gene sequence: CDR1 SGHRS, CDR2 YFSETQ. This CDR3 contains 18 residues. V lost 4 bases and J lost 2, with 24 bases in between. This CDR3 is CASSLRQQAARTNYGYTF. The DNA of the CDR3 is TGCGCCAGCAGCCTGCGACAGCAGGCTGCCAGAACCAACTATGGCTACACCTTC.

This chain joins TRBV7-8 and TRBJ2-1; 7 nucleotides line up with TRBD2. Trimming at V came to 3 bases and at J to 4 bases, leaving 9 bases not matched to a gene. Germline-derived CDR1 and CDR2 are SGHVS and FQNEAQ. The CDR3 length is 16 residues. The CDR3 protein is CASSFPFAGVYNEQFF. The CDR3 DNA follows: TGTGCCAGCAGCTTCCCCTTTGCGGGAGTTTACAATGAGCAGTTCTTC.

This chain uses TRBV29-1 with TRBJ1-1; possible D gene TRBD1, 5 bases. This CDR3 contains 12 residues. Deletions cut 4 bases from V and 0 bases from J, with 6 bases between. CDR1 SQVTM and CDR2 ANQGSEA come from the germline V gene. CDR3 residues: CSVGQLNTEAFF. CDR3 in DNA: TGCAGCGTTGGACAGTTGAACACTGAAGCTTTCTTT. The whole variable domain, remainder taken from reference TRBV29-1 and TRBJ1-1, is SAVISQKPSRDICQRGTSLTIQCQVDSQVTMMFWYRQQPGQSLTLIATANQGSEATYESGFVIDKFPISRPNLTFSTLTVSNMSPEDSSIYLCSVGQLNTEAFFGQGTRLTVV.

The gene calls are TRBV24-1 and TRBJ1-2, with D possibly matching TRBD1 (5 bases). The CDR3 loop spans 14 amino acids. Germline values: CDR1 KGHDR, CDR2 SFDVKD. V dropped 4 bases and J dropped 1 base, with 9 bases sitting between them. DNA of the CDR3: TGTGCCACCAGTGACCGGGACGGTAACTATGGCTACACCTTC. It translates to CATSDRDGNYGYTF.

This clonotype was seen a handful of times. This rearrangement joins TRBV10-3 to TRBJ1-2, with TRBD1 as a possible D gene (5 bases). V was shortened by 7 bases and J by 0 bases, with 18 bases between the two germline ends. Germline V gene data show CDR1 as ENHRY and CDR2 as SYGVKD. This CDR3 is 16 amino acids long. The CDR3, as DNA: TGTGCCATCATGGGGACCGACGGCATTTCTAACTATGGCTACACCTTC. Its protein product is CAIMGTDGISNYGYTF.

This clonotype appeared a few times. The genes are TRBV5-5 and TRBJ1-5, with TRBD1 identical over 8 bases. The V segment lost 5 bases and the J segment 4 bases; nucleotides outside the gene matches: 11. CDR1 and CDR2 from the germline V gene are SGHKS and YYEKEE (reference sequence). CDR3 length: 16 amino acids. The CDR3: CASSPQGGQANQPQHF. The CDR3 DNA sequence: TGTGCCAGCAGTCCCCAGGGGGGACAGGCGAATCAGCCCCAGCATTTT.

The J gene is TRBJ2-5, the V gene TRBV5-6; D gene uncertain. The CDR3 length is 14 residues. Germline loops: CDR1 SGHDT, CDR2 YYEEEE. V lost 5 bases to trimming and J lost 5 bases, with 16 bases between them. In DNA form, the CDR3 reads TGTGCCAGCAGAGGACCCGCTGGGTCGGAGACCCAGTACTTC. The encoded protein is CASRGPAGSETQYF. Full variable domain (outside the CDR3, taken from reference TRBV5-6 and TRBJ2-5): DAGVTQSPTHLIKTRGQQVTLRCSPKSGHDTVSWYQQALGQGPQFIFQYYEEEERQRGNFPDRFSGHQFPNYSSELNVNALLLGDSALYLCASRGPAGSETQYFGPGTRLLVL.

The chain joins TRBV21-1 to TRBJ2-2. TRBV21-1 has pseudogene status. The CDR3 extends over 15 amino acids. DNA for the CDR3: TGTGCCAGCAGCATTGGGAAGGTAGACACCGGGGAGCTGTTTTTT. Translation: CASSIGKVDTGELFF.

This clonotype came up many times. The genes are TRBV3-1 and TRBJ1-2; no clear D. CDR3 size: 13 residues. CDR1 and CDR2 (germline): LGHDT, YNNKEL (reference sequence). V shed 5 bases and J shed 4 bases, with 11 bases lying between them. CDR3: CASSFDGGYGYTF. In DNA form, the CDR3 reads TGTGCCAGCAGCTTCGACGGAGGCTATGGCTACACCTTC.

This clonotype was seen only a few times. This rearrangement joins TRBV6-5 to TRBJ2-7, with 10 nucleotides matching TRBD2. Germline V gives CDR1 MNHEY, CDR2 SVGAGI. The CDR3 contains 15 residues. The junction had 9 bases not matched to a gene; V was cut back by 6 bases and J by 4 bases. The CDR3 nucleotides read TGTGCCAGCAGCCCGGTCGGGACTAGCGTGTACGAGCAGTACTTC. Amino acids: CASSPVGTSVYEQYF.

This sequence joins TRBV24-1 and TRBJ2-6, with a tentative D call TRBD2 (5 bases). V was shortened by 9 bases and J by 4 bases, with 12 bases between the two germline ends. The CDR3 consists of 14 residues. Germline assignment: CDR1 KGHDR and CDR2 SFDVKD. CDR3 in DNA: TGTGCCACCGCCGGGGAACCCGGGGCCAACGTCCTGACTTTC. Its translation: CATAGEPGANVLTF.